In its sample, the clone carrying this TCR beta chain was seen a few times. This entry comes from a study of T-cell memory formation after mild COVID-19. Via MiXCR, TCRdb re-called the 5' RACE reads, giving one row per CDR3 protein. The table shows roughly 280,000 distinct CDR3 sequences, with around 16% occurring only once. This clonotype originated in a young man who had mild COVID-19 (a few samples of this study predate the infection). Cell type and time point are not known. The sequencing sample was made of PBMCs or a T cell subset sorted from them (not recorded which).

The DNA for the CDR3 is TGTGCCAGTAGTTTTCGGACACCCGGGGAGCTGTTTTTT. Protein sequence: CASSFRTPGELFF. The chain recombines TRBV19 with TRBJ2-2; D might be TRBD1 (5 bases). The length of the CDR3 is 13 residues. The V gene's germline CDR1 is LNHDA and CDR2 SQIVND (reference sequence). The V gene lost 5 bases and the J gene lost 6 bases, with 10 bases spanning the gap.